A single T cell receptor (beta chain) is shown here with its context. This specimen belongs to a study of blood T cell repertoires in COVID-19. The authors' processing: Reference gene primer amplification gave nucleated cell count estimates. TCRdb keeps only in-frame clones here, not all; method: immunoSEQ multiplex PCR. V and J calls plus clone size are reproduced from that table; the DNA served to infer D and trimming. The data contain approximately 170,000 clones, 75% to 90% of them singletons. V lost 4 bases to trimming and J lost 1 base, with 13 bases between them. This CDR3 has 15 amino acids. Per germline, CDR1 MDHEN and CDR2 SYDVKM.

The sample consisted of PBMCs or T cells enriched from blood (not recorded which). This chain joins TRBV28 and TRBJ1-1; D gene uncertain. This receptor was taken from a woman younger than 35 who had recovered from COVID-19. The CDR3 is CASSSAGLWNTEAFF. The CDR3 DNA sequence: TGTGCCAGCAGTTCAGCGGGTCTTTGGAACACTGAAGCTTTCTTT.